This T cell receptor (beta chain) came from a study of OX40 agonist ivuxolimab in advanced cancers. The study in broad terms: Ivuxolimab was an agonistic, fully human IgG2 monoclonal antibody directed against OX40 (CD134), a costimulatory receptor. Intravenous ivuxolimab was administered to patients every 2 weeks at six dose levels: 0.01, 0.1, 0.3, 1.5, 3 and 10 mg/kg. Of the approximately 50 dose-escalation patients, hepatocellular carcinoma was present in approximately 20, melanoma in some 15, renal cell carcinoma in 9 and head and neck cancer in 9. A male proportion of 82.7% and a mean age of 60 years, ranging from 23 to 79, were recorded for the dose-escalation cohort. Patients were allowed to have had prior anti-PD-1, anti-PD-L1 or anti-CTLA-4 therapy, and 40% of the dose-escalation patients had been treated with checkpoint inhibitors. Partial responses occurred in three dose-escalation patients, of whom one had hepatocellular carcinoma and two had cutaneous melanoma. The point of sequencing TCRbeta in the periphery was to test whether ivuxolimab changed TCR sequence diversity and drove clonal T-cell expansion. The paper reports the monotherapy dose-escalation portion (N of about 50 patients) of the phase I ivuxolimab trial. On the study overall, not on this receptor specifically: At doses of 0.1 to 3.0 mg/kg, clonal expansion of both CD4+ and CD8+ T cells in blood was seen between baseline and week 6. After ivuxolimab, more expanded clones were found on average in CD8+ T cells than in CD4+ T cells. Which antigens the clonally expanded peripheral T cells were specific for was not determined. In the 0.1-3.0 mg/kg groups, partial responders were among the patients with the lowest normalized peripheral clonal expansion, particularly in CD8+ T cells. Low levels of normalized T-cell clonal expansion were also seen in some patients who did not respond.

Counted from cysteine to phenylalanine, this CDR3 has 14 amino acids. The read is trimmed to its CDR3 DNA, 42 bases read in frame from base 1. From a lookup of the germline V gene (reference sequence), CDR1 and CDR2 are GTSNPN and SVGIG. V drops 4 bases and J drops 1 base, leaving 12 bases in between. Patients with autoimmune disease history or receiving systemic immunosuppression were excluded from the trial. Peripheral blood for TCR sequencing was drawn from every dose cohort at baseline, at cycle 4 day 1 and at cycle 7 day 1. The samples were drawn from a first-in-human, open-label, multicenter phase I dose-escalation trial of ivuxolimab. The trial enrolled adults with locally advanced or metastatic head and neck squamous cell, hepatocellular, melanoma or renal cell carcinoma. Before TCR sequencing, CD4+ T cells and CD8+ T cells were sorted from peripheral blood as separate populations. Comments on this clone: Which antigen it targets is not known. No clone much larger than this one lies a single base away; base qualities are absent.

Genomic DNA was extracted from sorted cells for sequencing of the TCRbeta CDR3 region. TCRbeta CDR3 regions were sequenced using the immunoSEQ Assay. TCRdb stores this immuneACCESS table with in-frame sequences only. Part of the clones is absent; in the studies checked, under half of the shortfall reflects unresolved V genes, and no reason is known for the rest. Present in this sample are around 57,000 clones, just over 85% of which were seen just once. Roughly 1.2% of the sample is held by the ten biggest clonotypes. The chain employs TRBV30 and TRBJ2-3; the D gene remains uncertain. This TCR derives from an adult with an advanced solid tumor such as melanoma, head and neck, liver or kidney cancer. Source: CD4+ or CD8+ T cells sorted from blood, taken in a trial of the OX40 agonist ivuxolimab. The CDR3: CAWTPTRGTDTQYF. The sequence in DNA is TGTGCCTGGACCCCGACCCGTGGCACAGATACGCAGTATTTT. Reference TRBV30 and TRBJ2-3 proteins supply the regions before and after the CDR3; the full variable domain is: SQTIHQWPATLVQPVGSPLSLECTVEGTSNPNLYWYRQAAGRGLQLLFYSVGIGQISSEVPQNLSASRPQDRQFILSSKKLLLSDSGFYLCAWTPTRGTDTQYFGPGTRLTVL.